The 32 T cell receptor beta chains listed next were all sequenced from one sample in a study of shared clonotypes between healthy human individuals. Profiled with immunoSEQ multiplex PCR; TCRdb holds only in-frame clones, not every one. The data show some 500,000 clones, about 96% seen once. Sequencing input: naive CD4+ T cells sorted from blood. Subset specified: CD45RA+ positively selected. The receptor set was obtained from a young woman in good health.

The J gene is TRBJ2-5, the V gene TRBV28; D unclear. The better agreement between TRBJ2-7 and the DNA end casts doubt on the J call. The CDR3 spans 13 residues. Germline CDR1 and CDR2: MDHEN and SYDVKM. The CDR3 loop reads CASSLLDSYEQYF. The CDR3 DNA sequence: TGTGCCAGCAGTTTACTAGATTCCTACGAGCAGTACTTC.

The chain couples TRBV18 to TRBJ2-7, with D possibly being TRBD2 (5 bases). Trimming left V 3 bases short and J 5 bases short, with 11 bases between. Germline V gives CDR1 KGHSH, CDR2 LQKENI. This CDR3 region has 13 residues. Here the CDR3 DNA reads TGTGCCAGCTCACCGGACTCCATCGACGAGCAGTACTTC. It codes for CASSPDSIDEQYF. Variable domain in full (rest from reference TRBV18 and TRBJ2-7): NAGVMQNPRHLVRRRGQEARLRCSPMKGHSHVYWYRQLPEEGLKFMVYLQKENIIDESGMPKERFSAEFPKEGPSILRIQQVVRGDSAAYFCASSPDSIDEQYFGPGTRLTVT.

V usage is TRBV10-3 and J usage is TRBJ2-3, with D possibly matching TRBD2 (6 bases). This CDR3 has 16 amino acids. Germline CDR1 reads ENHRY; CDR2 reads SYGVKD. The V gene lost 3 bases and the J gene lost 1 base, with 14 bases spanning the gap. CDR3 in DNA: TGTGCCATCAGTGATCCGGTGAAGCGGGGCACAGATACGCAGTATTTT. It yields the protein CAISDPVKRGTDTQYF.

V usage is TRBV30 and J usage is TRBJ1-5; 10 positions match TRBD1. The ends lost 8 bases at V and 7 bases at J; junction bases unmatched: 8. This CDR3 contains 13 residues. The germline CDR1 and CDR2 sequences are GTSNPN and SVGIG (reference sequence). The CDR3 loop is CAGGTGDVQPQHF. The CDR3, as DNA: TGTGCCGGAGGGACAGGGGATGTACAGCCCCAGCATTTT. The full variable domain, with the rest looked up from reference TRBV30 and TRBJ1-5, is SQTIHQWPATLVQPVGSPLSLECTVEGTSNPNLYWYRQAAGRGLQLLFYSVGIGQISSEVPQNLSASRPQDRQFILSSKKLLLSDSGFYLCAGGTGDVQPQHFGDGTRLSIL.

The chain couples TRBV19 to TRBJ1-4; possible D gene TRBD1, 6 bases. Germline lookup yields CDR1 LNHDA and CDR2 SQIVND (reference sequence). V was trimmed by 5 bases and J by 7 bases, leaving 14 bases between them. This CDR3 comprises 14 residues. The CDR3: CASSATGGGEKLFF. The CDR3 DNA reads TGTGCCAGTAGTGCTACTGGAGGGGGTGAAAAACTGTTTTTT.

The rearrangement links TRBV21-1 to TRBJ1-4; the table's D call of TRBD1 was not tested on the DNA. TRBV21-1 is annotated as a pseudogene. The CDR3 sequence is 18 residues long. The CDR3 nucleotides are TGTGCCAGCAGCAAAGCTGGGGACAGGGGGCTTTGTAATGAAAAACTGTTTTTT. Protein: CASSKAGDRGLCNEKLFF.

V usage is TRBV19 and J usage is TRBJ2-1, with D perhaps TRBD1 (5 bases). Germline V gene lookup returns CDR1 LNHDA and CDR2 SQIVND (reference sequence). This CDR3 comprises 15 residues. V lost 5 bases and J 4 bases, leaving 15 bases between the germline ends. The CDR3 sequence is CASSPLLGRYNEQFF. DNA of the CDR3: TGTGCCAGTAGTCCACTCCTGGGGCGATACAATGAGCAGTTCTTC.

V gene TRBV6-1 combines with J gene TRBJ2-7, with D possibly being TRBD1 or TRBD2 (5 bases each). From germline, CDR1 is MNHNS and CDR2 SASEGT. CDR3 length equals 14 residues. V was shortened by 2 bases and J by 6 bases, with 14 bases between the two germline ends. The CDR3 loop is CASSERLGRGEQYF. The CDR3 coding sequence is TGTGCCAGCAGTGAACGTCTGGGACGGGGCGAGCAGTACTTC.

V and J are TRBV15 and TRBJ2-1; 12 bases match TRBD2. This CDR3 contains 15 residues. CDR1 LNHNV and CDR2 YYDKDF come from the germline V gene (reference sequence). Trimming at V came to 5 bases and at J to 4 bases, leaving 3 bases not matched to a gene. CDR3 sequence reads: CATSPGLAGYNEQFF. The CDR3 nucleotides read TGTGCCACCAGCCCTGGACTAGCGGGATACAATGAGCAGTTCTTC.

Details on this clone: Other DNA variants within this sample encode the same CDR3. The J gene is TRBJ2-7, the V gene TRBV18, with 7 bases that match TRBD1. The CDR3 runs 14 residues. Trimming cost V 2 bases and J 2 bases; bases outside gene matches: 3. Germline CDR1 reads KGHSH; CDR2 reads LQKENI. Written as DNA, the CDR3 is TGTGCCAGCTCACCAAGCCAGGGGGCCTACGAGCAGTACTTC. It codes for CASSPSQGAYEQYF. Full variable domain (missing parts from reference TRBV18 and TRBJ2-7): NAGVMQNPRHLVRRRGQEARLRCSPMKGHSHVYWYRQLPEEGLKFMVYLQKENIIDESGMPKERFSAEFPKEGPSILRIQQVVRGDSAAYFCASSPSQGAYEQYFGPGTRLTVT.

The chain recombines TRBV6-1 with TRBJ2-5, with D possibly being TRBD2 (6 bases). Trimming stripped 8 bases from V and 7 bases from J, with 14 bases between. There are 12 residues in the CDR3. Germline V gene sequence: CDR1 MNHNS, CDR2 SASEGT. CDR3 sequence reads: CASRDSFGTQYF. The DNA for the CDR3 is TGTGCCAGCCGGGACTCCTTCGGGACCCAGTACTTC.

Worth noting for this clone: Other DNA sequences within the sample encode an identical CDR3. The J gene is TRBJ2-3, the V gene TRBV27; D is uncertain. V was pared by 3 bases and J by 6 bases, with 7 bases between. This CDR3 is 12 amino acids long. Per germline, CDR1 MNHEY and CDR2 SMNVEV (reference sequence). The DNA for the CDR3 is TGTGCCAGCAGTTTTAATACGGATACGCAGTATTTT. Its translation: CASSFNTDTQYF.

The rearrangement joins TRBV6-1 to TRBJ2-1; 7 nucleotides match TRBD1. This CDR3 has 14 amino acids. Germline V CDR1 and CDR2: MNHNS, SASEGT. The trim removed 7 bases at V and 9 bases at J, leaving 12 bases unmatched. The DNA of the CDR3 is TGTGCCAGCACCCCGACAGGGACCCGCGGTGAGCAGTTCTTC. Residues: CASTPTGTRGEQFF.

This sequence joins TRBV7-3 and TRBJ2-2; a weak D match, TRBD2 (5 bases). CDR1 SGHTA and CDR2 FQGTGA come from the germline V gene. The CDR3 covers 13 residues. Trimming cost V 4 bases and J 7 bases, with 10 bases left between them. The DNA for the CDR3 is TGTGCCAGCAGCTCCCCCGCGGGCGGGGAGCTGTTTTTT. Translating it yields CASSSPAGGELFF.

The gene calls are TRBV25-1 and TRBJ1-5, with D tentatively TRBD1 (6 bases). This CDR3 is built from 14 residues. CDR1 is MGHDK and CDR2 is SYGVNS in the germline V gene. Trimming removed 2 bases from V and 7 bases from J, with 12 bases in between. The CDR3 reads CASSEAQGRQPQHF. The CDR3 nucleotides are TGTGCCAGCAGTGAAGCGCAGGGGCGACAGCCCCAGCATTTT.

The chain joins TRBV9 to TRBJ2-3; no reliable D call. The CDR3 runs to 14 residues. From germline, CDR1 is SGDLS and CDR2 YYNGEE. The ends were cut back, 0 bases at V and 7 bases at J, with 12 bases in the middle. The CDR3 region has the DNA TGTGCCAGCAGCGTAGCTCCGACTGGAAATACGCAGTATTTT. Translated: CASSVAPTGNTQYF.

This chain links TRBV27 with TRBJ2-7, with D possibly being TRBD1 (5 bases). Germline V gene sequence: CDR1 MNHEY, CDR2 SMNVEV (reference sequence). This CDR3 region has 15 residues. Trimming pared 2 bases from V and 2 bases from J, leaving 13 bases between. The chain's CDR3 is CASSLRQGNPYEQYF. The CDR3 DNA is TGTGCCAGCAGTTTAAGGCAGGGCAATCCCTACGAGCAGTACTTC.

The chain combines TRBV6-6 with TRBJ2-1; D ambiguous. The CDR3 sequence is 15 residues long. From germline, CDR1 is MNHNY and CDR2 SVGAGI (reference sequence). Deletions cut 0 bases from V and 1 base from J, with 7 bases between. DNA for the CDR3: TGTGCCAGCAGTTACTCGATCGGGTCCTACAATGAGCAGTTCTTC. Translated: CASSYSIGSYNEQFF.

The rearrangement uses TRBV19 and TRBJ2-1, with TRBD2 matching over 9 bases. This CDR3 region has 16 residues. V lost 5 bases to trimming and J lost 0 bases; unmatched junction nucleotides: 5. Germline V gene data show CDR1 as LNHDA and CDR2 as SQIVND (reference sequence). CDR3 bases: TGTGCCAGTAGTGTCCTTAGCGGGAGCTCCTACAATGAGCAGTTCTTC. Encoded protein: CASSVLSGSSYNEQFF.

The V and J genes are TRBV5-5 and TRBJ1-3; tentative D call: TRBD1 (5 bases). The V gene's germline CDR1 is SGHKS and CDR2 YYEKEE (reference sequence). The CDR3 length is 14 residues. The ends were cut back, 1 base at V and 8 bases at J, with 13 bases in the middle. The CDR3 here is CASSLRGRDHTIYF. The CDR3 nucleotides are TGTGCCAGCAGCTTGAGGGGTAGGGACCACACCATATATTTT.

The chain has TRBV21-1 and TRBJ2-1; the table's D call, TRBD2, was not checked against the DNA. TRBV21-1 represents a pseudogene. CDR3 size: 16 residues. The CDR3 coding sequence is TGTGCCAGCAGCAGACTAGCGTTAAGCTCCTACAATGAGCAGTTCTTC. Its translation: CASSRLALSSYNEQFF.

The chain has TRBV20-1 and TRBJ2-7; D is ambiguous. The germline V gene encodes CDR1 DFQATT and CDR2 SNEGSKA (reference sequence). This CDR3 has 10 amino acids. The germline V and J ends were trimmed by 1 base and 4 bases, with 2 bases remaining between them. The CDR3: CSARGYEQYF. The CDR3 coding sequence is TGCAGTGCTAGAGGGTACGAGCAGTACTTC.

This chain connects TRBV28 to TRBJ2-7, with 9 bases fitting TRBD2. Trimming took 2 bases from V and 0 from J; bases not matched to a gene: 2. Germline loops: CDR1 MDHEN, CDR2 SYDVKM. The CDR3 is 15 residues long. The CDR3 is CASSLTSGFSYEQYF. The DNA for the CDR3 is TGTGCCAGCAGTTTAACTAGCGGGTTCTCCTACGAGCAGTACTTC. Combining the CDR3 with reference TRBV28 and TRBJ2-7 gives the whole variable domain DVKVTQSSRYLVKRTGEKVFLECVQDMDHENMFWYRQDPGLGLRLIYFSYDVKMKEKGDIPEGYSVSREKKERFSLILESASTNQTSMYLCASSLTSGFSYEQYFGPGTRLTVT.

This clone was observed once. The CDR3 protein is CAWTPGDSPLHF. Written as DNA, the CDR3 is TGTGCCTGGACCCCAGGGGATTCACCCCTCCACTTT. The chain carries TRBV30 and TRBJ1-6; D is possibly TRBD1 (6 bases). Trimming shortened V by 4 bases and J by 8 bases, and 9 bases separated the two germline ends. The CDR3 loop spans 12 amino acids. The germline V gene encodes CDR1 GTSNPN and CDR2 SVGIG (reference sequence).

The chain links TRBV5-4 to TRBJ2-5, with TRBD2 matching 14 bases. The germline gives CDR1 SGHNT, CDR2 YYREEE (reference sequence). The CDR3 extends over 16 amino acids. V shed 3 bases and J 5 bases; nucleotides not matched to a gene: 6. The CDR3 reads CASSSGLAGVGETQYF. CDR3 nucleotide sequence: TGTGCCAGCAGCTCGGGACTAGCGGGAGTAGGGGAGACCCAGTACTTC.

The genes are TRBV5-1 and TRBJ2-7; D may be TRBD1 (5 bases). The CDR3 is 15 amino acids. The germline CDR1 and CDR2 sequences are SGHRS and YFSETQ. V lost 0 bases and J lost 0, with 10 bases in between. CDR3 DNA: TGCGCCAGCAGCTTGGCCGCAGGGTCCTCCTACGAGCAGTACTTC. It yields the protein CASSLAAGSSYEQYF.

V and J are TRBV27 and TRBJ2-2, with a weak D call TRBD2 (6 bases). The V end lost 6 bases, the J end lost 2 bases, and 16 bases lay between the germline ends. This CDR3 has 16 residues. Looked up from germline, CDR1 is MNHEY and CDR2 is SMNVEV (reference sequence). Here the CDR3 reads CASRISGTLNTGELFF. The CDR3 DNA sequence: TGTGCCAGCAGAATCTCCGGGACTCTAAACACCGGGGAGCTGTTTTTT.

The V call is TRBV2, the J call TRBJ2-3; maybe TRBD1 (6 bases). Germline lookup yields CDR1 SNHLY and CDR2 FYNNEI. Trimming pared 5 bases from V and 0 bases from J, leaving 12 bases between. The CDR3 has 15 amino acids. CDR3 amino acids: CASSSGDRSTDTQYF. The CDR3 DNA reads TGTGCCAGCAGTTCAGGGGACCGAAGCACAGATACGCAGTATTTT.

The CDR3 is CASSELPGAQPQHF. The CDR3 DNA reads as TGTGCCAGCAGTGAACTACCAGGGGCTCAGCCCCAGCATTTT. The rearrangement links TRBV2 to TRBJ1-5; D perhaps matches TRBD1 (6 bases). Germline V gene data show CDR1 as SNHLY and CDR2 as FYNNEI. CDR3 length: 14 amino acids. V lost 2 bases to trimming and J lost 6 bases, with 11 bases between them.

CDR3 in amino acids: CASSRGSANPEAFF. The DNA of the CDR3 is TGTGCCAGTAGTCGAGGGTCCGCAAACCCTGAAGCTTTCTTT. This chain uses TRBV19 with TRBJ1-1; D is uncertain. Trimming removed 5 bases at V and 6 bases at J, with 16 bases between. The germline CDR1 and CDR2 sequences are LNHDA and SQIVND (reference sequence). The CDR3 runs to 14 residues.

V usage is TRBV28 and J usage is TRBJ2-7, with TRBD1 matching 7 bases. The germline V gene has CDR1 MDHEN and CDR2 SYDVKM. Trimming cost V 5 bases and J 4 bases; bases outside gene matches: 8. The CDR3 has 14 residues. The CDR3 spells CASSLGTANYEQYF. The CDR3 nucleotides read TGTGCCAGCAGTCTCGGGACAGCTAATTACGAGCAGTACTTC. Supplemented by reference TRBV28 and TRBJ2-7, the full variable domain reads DVKVTQSSRYLVKRTGEKVFLECVQDMDHENMFWYRQDPGLGLRLIYFSYDVKMKEKGDIPEGYSVSREKKERFSLILESASTNQTSMYLCASSLGTANYEQYFGPGTRLTVT.

This chain joins TRBV5-1 and TRBJ2-1; 12 bases fit TRBD2. Per the germline V gene, CDR1 is SGHRS and CDR2 is YFSETQ. The CDR3 has 16 amino acids. J gave up 3 bases and V 3 bases, and 4 bases lay outside the gene matches. CDR3: CASSWTSGEGYNEQFF. The DNA for the CDR3 is TGCGCCAGCAGCTGGACTAGCGGGGAGGGCTACAATGAGCAGTTCTTC.